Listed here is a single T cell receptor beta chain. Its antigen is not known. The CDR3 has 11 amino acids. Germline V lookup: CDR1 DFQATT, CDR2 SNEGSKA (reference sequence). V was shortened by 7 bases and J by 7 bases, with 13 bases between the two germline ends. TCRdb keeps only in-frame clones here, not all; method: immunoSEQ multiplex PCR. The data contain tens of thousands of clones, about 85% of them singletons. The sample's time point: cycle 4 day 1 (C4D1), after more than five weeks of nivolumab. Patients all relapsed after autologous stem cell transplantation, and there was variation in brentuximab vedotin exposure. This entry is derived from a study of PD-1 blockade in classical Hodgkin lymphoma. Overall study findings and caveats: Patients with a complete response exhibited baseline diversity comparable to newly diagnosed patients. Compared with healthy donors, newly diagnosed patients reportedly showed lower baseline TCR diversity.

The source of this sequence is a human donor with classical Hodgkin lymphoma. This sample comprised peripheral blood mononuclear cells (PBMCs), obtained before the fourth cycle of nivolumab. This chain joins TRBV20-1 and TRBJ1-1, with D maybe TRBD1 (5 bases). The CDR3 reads CSGKGFDEAFF. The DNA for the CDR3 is TGCAGTGGGAAGGGGTTCGATGAAGCTTTCTTT.